Listed below are T cell receptor beta chains from one sample, sequenced in a study of neoadjuvant anti-PD-1 for oral cavity cancer. Sequencing was performed with immunoSEQ multiplex PCR; in TCRdb, only in-frame clones are kept and a portion is missing. The table shows tens of thousands of clones, with around 38% occurring only once. Sequences were derived from tumor tissue, sampled after nivolumab (anti-PD-1) treatment. Receptors originate from a person aged 40-85 years with oral cavity squamous cell carcinoma. Both conserved end residues are part of each CDR3. A D gene is named only where the DNA matches it firmly. Rows give clone size only sometimes, using once, few, many, or a class for an expanded clone.

V gene: TRBV25-1; clone size: few; D gene: NA; J gene: TRBJ2-7; CDR3 protein: CASGAQGYEQYF; CDR3 DNA: TGTGCCAGCGGGGCCCAGGGGTACGAGCAGTACTTC
V gene: TRBV28; clone size: many; D gene: NA; J gene: TRBJ2-7; CDR3 protein: CASSLSTGMYEQYF; CDR3 DNA: TGTGCCAGCAGTTTATCCACAGGGATGTACGAGCAGTACTTC
V gene: TRBV14; clone size: few; D gene: TRBD1; J gene: TRBJ1-4; CDR3 protein: CASSSNARGRNEKLFF; CDR3 DNA: TGTGCCAGCAGCTCGAACGCCAGGGGGCGGAATGAAAAACTGTTTTTT
V gene: TRBV25-1; clone size: NA; D gene: TRBD1; J gene: TRBJ2-7; CDR3 protein: CASSDAGTGFWEQYF; CDR3 DNA: TGTGCCAGCAGTGATGCCGGGACAGGGTTTTGGGAGCAGTACTTC
V gene: TRBV28; clone size: NA; D gene: TRBD1; J gene: TRBJ2-7; CDR3 protein: CAARSQGEYEQYF; CDR3 DNA: TGTGCAGCGAGATCTCAGGGGGAATACGAGCAGTACTTC
V gene: TRBV5-5; clone size: few; D gene: NA; J gene: TRBJ2-3; CDR3 protein: CASSLVKGLDTQYF; CDR3 DNA: TGTGCCAGCAGCTTGGTAAAAGGATTGGATACGCAGTATTTT
V gene: TRBV7-9; clone size: NA; D gene: TRBD2; J gene: TRBJ2-5; CDR3 protein: CASSLGAGEGTQYF; CDR3 DNA: TGTGCCAGCAGCTTAGGAGCGGGAGAAGGGACCCAGTACTTC
V gene: TRBV27; clone size: NA; D gene: NA; J gene: TRBJ1-1; CDR3 protein: CASSLGRGAYTEAFF; CDR3 DNA: TGTGCCAGCAGTTTGGGCCGGGGAGCGTACACTGAAGCTTTCTTT
V gene: TRBV6-1; clone size: NA; D gene: NA; J gene: TRBJ2-7; CDR3 protein: CASKGSYEQYF; CDR3 DNA: TGTGCCAGCAAGGGGAGCTACGAGCAGTACTTC
V gene: TRBV7-9; clone size: few; D gene: NA; J gene: TRBJ2-7; CDR3 protein: CASSFGTETYEQYF; CDR3 DNA: TGTGCCAGCAGCTTTGGGACTGAAACCTACGAGCAGTACTTC
V gene: TRBV12-5; clone size: NA; D gene: NA; J gene: TRBJ1-2; CDR3 protein: CASGPTGYGYTF; CDR3 DNA: TGTGCTAGTGGCCCCACGGGCTATGGCTACACCTTC
V gene: TRBV9; clone size: NA; D gene: NA; J gene: TRBJ2-1; CDR3 protein: CASSRFQGSSSYNEQFF; CDR3 DNA: TGTGCCAGCAGCCGATTCCAGGGGTCAAGCTCCTACAATGAGCAGTTCTTC